This T cell receptor (beta chain) was sequenced in a study of T cells in Graves' hyperthyroidism and ophthalmopathy. Study-wide background: Peripheral blood samples were taken at initial diagnosis, prior to any treatment.

Regions amplified from RNA transcripts were the TCR beta CDR3 regions. A set of HTBI primers served as the primers for a first-round RT-PCR of the TCR CDR3. TCRdb fed the multiplex PCR reads into MiXCR, producing one record per CDR3 protein. The table lists fewer than 500,000 distinct CDR3 sequences, approximately 15% of them singletons. Uncontrolled infection, other autoimmune disease, pregnancy and lactation each barred patients from inclusion. PBMCs were sourced from approximately 9.3 ml fresh peripheral blood. Trimming left V 6 bases short and J 7 bases short, with 9 bases between. The CDR3 is 11 amino acids. This clonotype showed up many times.

The sample comprised blood. The genes are TRBV12-3 or TRBV12-4 and TRBJ1-2; no definite D call. This TCR was sampled from a man aged 25-40 years with Graves' hyperthyroidism that later progressed to Graves' ophthalmopathy. In DNA, the CDR3 is TGTGCCAGCAGCCGTGGAGGTGGCTACACCTTC. Translating gives CASSRGGGYTF.